A selection of T cell receptor beta chains follows, all from one sample in a study of shared clonotypes between healthy human individuals. The table came from immunoSEQ multiplex PCR; TCRdb's copy has only in-frame clones and leaves some out. The sample includes over a million clones, around three quarters of them seen just once. Sequencing was done on a sample of memory CD4+ T cells from PBMCs. These receptors all come from a young man in good health. Some clones in this sample may be carry-over from other donors' samples. Both conserved end residues are part of each CDR3. Each record gives: clone size, D gene, V gene, J gene, CDR3 DNA, CDR3 protein. The D gene is left open where the match is weak. Rows give clone size only sometimes, using once, few, many, or a class for an expanded clone.

-	TRBD1	TRBV13	TRBJ1-3	TGTGCCAGCAGCCTCGGGACAGTGAGGGGAAACACCATATATTTT	CASSLGTVRGNTIYF
-	-	TRBV2	TRBJ1-4	TGTGCCAGCAGTGATGGGGCAGCCGCAACTAATGAAAAACTGTTTTTT	CASSDGAAATNEKLFF
-	-	TRBV9	TRBJ2-2	TGTGCCAGCAGCGTAGTCGACGGCTCGGGTACCGGGGAGCTGTTTTTT	CASSVVDGSGTGELFF
-	TRBD1	TRBV10-3	TRBJ1-2	TGTGCCATCAGTGGGACAGGGGAGGGCGGCTACACCTTC	CAISGTGEGGYTF
-	TRBD1	TRBV6-1	TRBJ1-2	TGTGCCAGCAGTGACGTAGGCAGGGGGCTCGGCTACACCTTC	CASSDVGRGLGYTF
-	TRBD1	TRBV7-9	TRBJ1-1	TGTGCCAGCAGCCAACTTCAGGGGGCTGAAGCTTTCTTT	CASSQLQGAEAFF
-	-	TRBV28	TRBJ1-5	TGTGCCAGCAGTTTGTCAGGCAGGGGCTTTGGTCAGCCCCAGCATTTT	CASSLSGRGFGQPQHF
-	-	TRBV6-6	TRBJ1-6	TGTGCCAGCAGTGAGGATCTTTTACCCCTCCACTTT	CASSEDLLPLHF
many	TRBD1	TRBV10-1	TRBJ1-1	TGCGCCCGGCAGACAGGGGCAGAGGACACTGAAGCTTTCTTT	CARQTGAEDTEAFF
few	-	TRBV18	TRBJ1-5	TGTGCCAGCTCACCAGGAGGGGGACAGCCCCAGCATTTT	CASSPGGGQPQHF
-	TRBD1	TRBV6-1	TRBJ2-7	TGTGCCAGCAGTGAGATCGGGACAGGCACCGAGCAGTACTTC	CASSEIGTGTEQYF
-	TRBD1	TRBV2	TRBJ1-2	TGTGCCAGCAGTCCCTACGGACAGGGCTACTATGGCTACACCTTC	CASSPYGQGYYGYTF
-	-	TRBV28	TRBJ2-2	TGTGCCAGCAGCCGTAAACCTCCCGCTTCGCGGAACACCGGGGAGCTGTTTTTT	CASSRKPPASRNTGELFF
-	-	TRBV27	TRBJ2-3	TGTGCCAGCAGTTTAGTGTATCCCACAGATACGCAGTATTTT	CASSLVYPTDTQYF
-	-	TRBV7-9	TRBJ2-5	TGTGCCAGCAGCCCCCGTGGGGTCCGGGAGACCCAGTACTTC	CASSPRGVRETQYF
-	-	TRBV29-1	TRBJ1-5	TGCAGCGTTGGAGATCAGCCCCAGCATTTT	CSVGDQPQHF
-	-	TRBV29-1	TRBJ1-2	TGCAGCGTTCCGGGGGGCTATGGCTACACCTTC	CSVPGGYGYTF
-	-	TRBV7-9	TRBJ2-3	TGTGCCAGCAGCAGAACTATCCCCACAGATACGCAGTATTTT	CASSRTIPTDTQYF
-	-	TRBV4-2	TRBJ2-2	TGTGCCAGCAGCCAAGAGCTGGTTTATGGCACCGGGGAGCTGTTTTTT	CASSQELVYGTGELFF
once	-	TRBV5-8	TRBJ1-2	TGTGCCAGCAGCAGGGACCAGGGAGGATATGGCTACACCTTC	CASSRDQGGYGYTF
-	-	TRBV30	TRBJ1-2	TGTGCCTGGAAGGGCGCCTCGGGCTATGGCTACACCTTC	CAWKGASGYGYTF
-	-	TRBV6-1	TRBJ2-3	TGTGCCAGCAGGGAAGGGGTATCCAGGGGCAGGGCAGGGGATACGCAGTATTTT	CASREGVSRGRAGDTQYF
-	-	TRBV4-2	TRBJ1-3	TGTGCCAGCACCGTGGATGGGGTCCTCTCTGGAAACACCATATATTTT	CASTVDGVLSGNTIYF
-	-	TRBV2	TRBJ1-1	TGTGCCAGCAGTGAGGAGAAAAGCGCTGAAGCTTTCTTT	CASSEEKSAEAFF
-	TRBD1	TRBV5-5	TRBJ1-1	TGTGCCAGCAGCTTGGGGTGGACAGGGAGGACTGAAGCTTTCTTT	CASSLGWTGRTEAFF
once	-	TRBV6-5	TRBJ1-2	TGTGCCAGCAGGACACCGCTTGGCTACACCTTC	CASRTPLGYTF
-	TRBD2	TRBV14	TRBJ2-7	TGTGCCAGCAAGAGGACTAGCGGGAGGGAGTCCTACGAGCAGTACTTC	CASKRTSGRESYEQYF
-	-	TRBV30	TRBJ2-7	TGTGCCTGGAAATTTTCTGGGACGTCCATCGAGCAGTACTTC	CAWKFSGTSIEQYF
once	TRBD2	TRBV7-9	TRBJ2-5	TGTGCCAGCAGCTTCTCTAGCGGGGAGACCCAGTACTTC	CASSFSSGETQYF
-	TRBD1	TRBV11-1	TRBJ1-4	TGTGCCAGCAGCTCGACCGGGACAGTTTATGAAAGGGTGTTTTTT	CASSSTGTVYERVFF
-	-	TRBV5-8	TRBJ2-5	TGTGCCAGCAGCTTGGCCGGCGCAGGGCAAGAGACCCAGTACTTC	CASSLAGAGQETQYF
-	-	TRBV28	TRBJ1-5	TGTGCCAGCAGTTTATGGCGCGGGGGGGGAGGCAATCAGCCCCAGCATTTT	CASSLWRGGGGNQPQHF
few	-	TRBV7-2	TRBJ1-2	TGTGCCAGCAGCTTAGGGTCCTCTGGCTACACCTTC	CASSLGSSGYTF
-	-	TRBV27	TRBJ1-5	TGTGCCAGCAGCCGGGATTTCGGCAATCAGCCCCAGCATTTT	CASSRDFGNQPQHF
-	-	TRBV4-1	TRBJ1-1	TGCGCCAGCAGCCAAGGCCCAGGCGCCACTGAAGCTTTCTTT	CASSQGPGATEAFF
once	-	TRBV6-1	TRBJ2-7	TGTGCCAGCAGTCACGGCTCCTACGAGCAGTACTTC	CASSHGSYEQYF
few	-	TRBV10-3	TRBJ1-1	TGTGCCATCAGTGAACAGGGCCAGAACACTGAAGCTTTCTTT	CAISEQGQNTEAFF
-	-	TRBV28	TRBJ1-1	TGTGCCAGCAGCCCCTTTCAGGGTACTGAAGCTTTCTTT	CASSPFQGTEAFF
-	-	TRBV25-1	TRBJ2-1	TGTGCCAGTTCCCTCATATCGATAGGGCCCCTCTCCGAGCAGTTCTTC	CASSLISIGPLSEQFF
-	-	TRBV28	TRBJ1-5	TGTGCCAGCAGTCGGACAAGCGGTCGCAATCAGCCCCAGCATTTT	CASSRTSGRNQPQHF
once	-	TRBV12-5	TRBJ1-1	TGTGCTAGTGGTCGCACAGGGAGGCCTGAAGCTTTCTTT	CASGRTGRPEAFF
-	TRBD1	TRBV13	TRBJ1-2	TGTGCCAGCAGCTCCGGACAGGGGGAAAGCTATGGCTACACCTTC	CASSSGQGESYGYTF
few	-	TRBV7-9	TRBJ2-6	TGTGCCAGCAGCGACTCTGGGGCCAACGTCCTGACTTTC	CASSDSGANVLTF
-	-	TRBV7-9	TRBJ2-1	TGTGCCAGCAGCTTACGAGGGCGGGATGTCAATGAGCAGTTCTTC	CASSLRGRDVNEQFF
-	TRBD1	TRBV7-9	TRBJ2-5	TGTGCCAGCAGCCAAGACAGGGGGACAAGTGAGACCCAGTACTTC	CASSQDRGTSETQYF
-	-	TRBV7-3	TRBJ2-1	TGTGCCAGCAGCTTCGCCGGGACTTGGCGCAATGAGCAGTTCTTC	CASSFAGTWRNEQFF
-	-	TRBV25-1	TRBJ2-7	TGTGCCAGCGAAAAGGCTGGGGGTGGGTACGAGCAGTACTTC	CASEKAGGGYEQYF
-	TRBD2	TRBV5-1	TRBJ2-7	TGCGCCAGCAGCTTGGCCGGGGGACTAGGGACCTACGAGCAGTACTTC	CASSLAGGLGTYEQYF
-	-	TRBV5-1	TRBJ2-2	TGCGCCAGCAGCTTGTTGACAGCTAACACCGGGGAGCTGTTTTTT	CASSLLTANTGELFF
-	-	TRBV5-6	TRBJ2-2	TGTGCCAGCAGCTTTATGACTAGAGGCGCCGGGGAGCTGTTTTTT	CASSFMTRGAGELFF
-	-	TRBV27	TRBJ2-3	TGTGCCAGCAGTCCCCTCATTCGCTCAGATACGCAGTATTTT	CASSPLIRSDTQYF